This paragraph reports one T cell receptor (beta chain). The clone's antigen remains unknown. No base quality values were provided; no much bigger clone lies one nucleotide off. Cells that were CD4+CD25+CD127-/low were the ones isolated as Tregs. Tregs, naive and memory CD4+ T cells from tumor, blood and ipsilateral draining lymph nodes of a handful of breast cancer patients underwent full-length TCR alpha and beta sequencing. Tumor tissue and lymph nodes obtained from ipsilateral axillary dissection were perfused with PBS, minced and then digested with collagenase I and hyaluronidase. FACS confirmed that the sorted cell populations were more than 90% pure. The data are from a study (dated by TCRdb to the mid-2010s). Regarding the study in general: The study tested whether tumor-infiltrating Tregs in breast cancer are recruited from blood Tregs or converted in situ from other CD4+ T cell subsets. Broad study findings and their caveats: Tumor memory CD4+ T cell TCR gene usage was found to cluster with blood and lymph node memory CD4+ cells and with lymph node naive CD4+ cells. The TCR alpha and beta sequences of tumor-infiltrating Tregs showed the greatest overlap with tumor naive CD4+ T cells, followed by blood naive CD4+ T cells. The validation in the larger cohort was limited to a single TCR beta V-J rearrangement instead of whole repertoires.

Full-length TCR variable regions were amplified by 5' RACE PCR using constant-region reverse primers, and then by semi-nested PCR using Nested Universal Primer A. The ReliaPrep RNA Cell Miniprep System was used to extract total RNA, which was then reverse transcribed into 5'RACE-ready cDNA with the SMARTer RACE 5'/3' Kit. Multiplex adaptors were used to barcode the full-length TCR alpha and beta libraries, which were then sequenced on an Illumina MiSeq. The paper's data handling went like this. Sequencing data were pooled across the five patients for each of nine subset-tissue groups and compared by unsupervised clustering of TCR gene usage. The Morisita-Horn index was used to calculate repertoire similarity, with shared sequences weighted according to their contribution to each repertoire. TCRdb applied fastp at Q25 and MiXCR to the public reads, then kept only in-frame beta chains. Entries that share a CDR3 protein sequence are merged under the most common genes and DNA. The V and J calls reflect TCRdb's pipeline rather than the authors' work. This sample lists tens of thousands of distinct CDR3 sequences; about 28% were detected once. The ten biggest clones cover 2.2% of the sample.

This TCR was recovered from a female donor with breast cancer. Sequencing input: tumor-infiltrating Tregs sorted from the breast tumor.

The sequence in DNA is TGTGCCAGCAGGGCGGGACAGGGAAGTAACTATGGCTACACCTTC. It translates as CASRAGQGSNYGYTF. In this chain, TRBV6-6 is recombined with TRBJ1-2, and TRBD1 matches 9 of the central bases. Clipping removes 6 bases from V and 1 base from J, with 6 as the unmatched junction base count. Including cysteine and phenylalanine, the CDR3 has 15 amino acids. Kept here is only the CDR3 DNA, which spans 45 bases and is read in frame from base 1. CDR1 and CDR2, looked up from the germline V gene (reference sequence), are MNHNY and SVGAGI.